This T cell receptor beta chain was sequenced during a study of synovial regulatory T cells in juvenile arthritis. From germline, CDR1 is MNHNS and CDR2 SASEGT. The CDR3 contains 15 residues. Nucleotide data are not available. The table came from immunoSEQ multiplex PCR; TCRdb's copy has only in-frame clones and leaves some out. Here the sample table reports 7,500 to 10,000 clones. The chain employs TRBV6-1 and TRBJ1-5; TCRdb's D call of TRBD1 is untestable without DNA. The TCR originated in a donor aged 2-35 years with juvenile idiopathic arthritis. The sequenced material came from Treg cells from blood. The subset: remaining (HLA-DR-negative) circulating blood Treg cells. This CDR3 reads CASSEGQGAWQPQHF.